This record looks at one TCR beta chain sequence and its context. At one end, the junction sequence differs from germline, possibly due to a read error. The data originate from a study of brain metastases from non-small cell lung cancer. Clones were read by immunoSEQ multiplex PCR, and TCRdb kept only the in-frame ones, dropping some. The table shows some 1,400 clones, with roughly 85% occurring only once. CDR3 length: 10 amino acids. CDR1 is DFQATT and CDR2 is SNEGSKA in the germline V gene (reference sequence). The V gene is TRBV20-1, the J gene TRBJ2-1; 10 nucleotides align to TRBD2. This receptor was identified in a donor over 35 with non-small cell lung cancer. The sequencing sample was made of tumor-adjacent normal tissue. The CDR3 DNA reads TGCAGTGCCATACTAGCGGGATTACTCTTC. Its translation is CSAILAGLLF.